This T cell receptor beta chain is drawn from a study of T-cell memory formation after mild COVID-19. Trimming cost V 5 bases and J 0 bases, with 26 bases left between them. This CDR3 contains 20 residues. Per the germline V gene, CDR1 is MDHEN and CDR2 is SYDVKM. Study-wide results and limits: In pre-infection memory, a portion of responding clones appeared, which suggested that cross-reactive memory joined. Those CD4+ clones that contracted were mainly in CM and EM (CD8+ ones in EMRA).

Using constant-segment primers, 5'RACE produced TCR alpha and TCR beta cDNA libraries carrying sample barcodes and UMIs. TCRdb recomputed calls from the 5' RACE reads with MiXCR, one row per CDR3 protein. The table lists approximately 410,000 distinct CDR3 sequences, more than 20% of them singletons. About this clonotype: The antigen is not known.

This rearrangement joins TRBV28 to TRBJ1-5; D possibly corresponds to TRBD1 (5 bases). Source material: PBMCs or a T cell subset sorted from them (not recorded which). The clonotype originates from an adult woman who had mild COVID-19 (a few samples of this study predate the infection). Cell type and time point are not known. The CDR3 is CASSEGIDQTMAYSNQPQHF. The CDR3 bases are TGTGCCAGCAGTGAGGGGATTGATCAAACCATGGCCTATAGCAATCAGCCCCAGCATTTT.